This entry concerns a single T cell receptor (beta chain). The clone's antigen remains unknown. No base-level quality is on record; no much larger clone is a single base apart. The CDR3 covers 14 residues, taking in both the cysteine and the phenylalanine. Here the CDR3 DNA is all that survives: 42 bases in frame from base 1. The germline V gene provides CDR1 MNHEY and CDR2 SVGEGT. Between the V and J ends, shortened by 2 bases and 4 bases respectively, the junction contains 11 bases. This sample stems from a study of blood T cell repertoires in COVID-19 (dated by TCRdb to 2020 to 2021). Concerning the study at large: Samples covering the acute and convalescent phases of COVID-19 were provided by collaborators in the United States, Italy and Spain. The prospective study material was composed of cDNA or gDNA derived from T cells, B-cell-depleted T cells, or PBMCs. Deeply sampled blood TCRbeta repertoires from subjects exposed to, actively infected with, or recovered from COVID-19 were included in the dataset. The repertoires were released in a freely available public database intended as a resource for research on the immune response to SARS-CoV-2. The samples were drawn from the first 160 participants of the ongoing ImmuneRACE study and from roughly 1,300 subjects provided by 6 global collaborators. The sample metadata nearly always contained a de-identified subject ID, COVID-19 status, age in years and sex. Where HLA class I and class II types were available, the types were taken from metadata supplied by the sample provider, not from assay-based typing. The paper's findings and limits, for the study overall: The quantity of clinical and demographic metadata differed by source and by participant and was supplied without curation.

The immunoSEQ Assay, a bias-controlled multiplex PCR, was used to amplify TCRbeta CDR3 regions from genomic DNA. As for the authors' bioinformatics: Within the assay, amplification of reference gene primers was used to estimate how many nucleated cells each sample contained. To quantify the absolute abundance of each unique TCRbeta CDR3 rearrangement, sequence reads were collapsed and filtered. Productive Simpson clonality was computed per sample as the square root of Simpson's diversity index over productive rearrangements. In TCRdb, the immuneACCESS table is reduced to in-frame sequences with V and J assigned. These tables do not hold every clone; where another copy was compared, an unresolved V gene accounts for under half, and the others remain unexplained. V, J and clone size derive from that table, while D and trimming were established from the DNA sequence. The sample table lists 65,000 to 80,000 clones, approximately 87% of them with a count of one. Roughly a sixth of the sample goes to the ten largest clones.

Collaborating institutions collected whole blood in K2EDTA tubes following their own protocols. Collaborator samples were shipped for TCRbeta analysis as frozen whole blood, isolated PBMCs, or DNA extracted from either sample type. The chain uses TRBV6-2 or TRBV6-3 and TRBJ1-2, with TRBD1 as a weak D call on 5 bases. Sequencing was performed on peripheral blood. This sequence originates from an older man in a cohort sampled during active COVID-19. The DNA reads as follows: TGTGCCAGCAGTTACCCAGGGTTCAGCTATGGCTACACCTTC. It specifies CASSYPGFSYGYTF.